This TCR beta chain comes out of a study of cytomegalovirus exposure and HLA in healthy donors (dated by TCRdb to the late 2010s). About the study as a whole: In an earlier analysis of under 750 of the donors, 250 to 350 Gb of sequence data and 90 million to 120 million unique TCR beta sequences from 150 million to 200 million T cells were reported. An early release that covered some 630 HLA-typed donors contained 300 to 350 gigabases of sequencing data and about 93 million unique TCR sequences. Among the roughly 410 genotyped donors, 75% to 90% belonged to the genetic ancestry cluster associated with self-reported Caucasian donors. The study aimed to test whether cataloging public T cell receptors could reveal signatures of past pathogen exposure. The T cell repertoires of 700 or so subjects were profiled by immunosequencing and related to cytomegalovirus serostatus. Along with the 666-subject first cohort, a separate validation cohort of approximately 110 different subjects was used. The study combined high-throughput TCR immunosequencing, statistical association of individual TCRs with disease status, and machine learning to predict cytomegalovirus infection status. To study patterns of TCR occurrence, a later analysis re-analyzed previously published TCR beta repertoires from under 750 donors and added high-resolution HLA genotyping. Rather than drawing on any new phenotypic data, the later analysis identified candidate immune exposures from TCR beta sequences and the way those sequences occurred across donors. An earlier analysis of several hundred of the donors applied high-throughput TCR beta sequencing to assess whether each TCR beta V gene segment acted as functional or pseudogenic. Donor age, sex, ethnicity and CMV serostatus were collected together with the repertoire data. A later genetic analysis used genome-wide SNP genotypes for about 55% of the 666 donors, treating that subset as a discovery cohort. Every repertoire in the discovery cohort had been generated on one and the same sequencing platform. Class I and class II HLA loci were covered by the typing at four-digit resolution. Typing coverage varied by locus: 629-630 donors for A, B, C, DRB1 and DQB1; approximately 560 for DQA1; around 570 for DPA1; around 490 for DPB1. Roughly 5 DR-DQ haplotypes were handled as single units for association and clustering, since linkage in the cohort was strong. Across some 400 genotyped donors of the cohort, an average of roughly 250,000 unique TCR beta nucleotide sequences per donor were sequenced, and approximately 17% of those sequences were non-productive.

Comments on this clone: The clone's antigen remains unknown. Base qualities are missing; no much larger clone stands one base away.

In total, 500 to 700 healthy bone marrow donors made up the cohort. At the time of sampling, every cohort member was nominally healthy, though immune exposures that went unrecorded were likely present. The donor tested CMV seropositive and was one of the 289 seropositive cohort members. Each donor provided a peripheral blood sample, and peripheral blood mononuclear cells were used for TCR beta sequencing. The Qiagen DNeasy Blood Extraction Kit was used to extract genomic DNA from the blood cell samples. Paper-wide results and their limitations: The authors suggested that the approach could potentially be extended to other disease states and immunological phenotypes. Immune exposure information for the cohort was limited to CMV serostatus. At a false discovery rate of 0.05, a later analysis linked 16,951 TCR beta sequences to specific HLA alleles. Assigning TCR associations to individual alleles was difficult when HLA alleles, especially DR and DQ, strongly co-occurred. Presence/absence analyses assumed roughly uniform sequencing depth across donors, an assumption that may not hold. In a later analysis, most CMV-associated TCR beta chains were found to appear HLA-restricted, with HLA associations seemingly driven largely by CMV exposure. In a later genetic analysis, fewer N-insertions in productive TCRs were reported among donors in an Asian-associated ancestry cluster than the approximately 710-donor mean. According to a later analysis, TCR association rates differed among HLA loci, with DRB1 alleles showing the most associated TCRs and HLA-C alleles showing the fewest. In a later analysis, HLA-associated TCR beta chains showed more clonal expansion and lower generation probabilities than non-associated chains that were equally common. HLA typing was unavailable for some donors at each locus, so association tests used only the typed subset. Correlated functional status among segregating V segments might be attributable to linkage disequilibrium, but an unknown experimental factor could not be ruled out. Most TCR sequences were seen in very few donors, while some public TCRs were found in many individuals. Several of the top co-occurrence clusters appeared to be linked to parvovirus B19, influenza, CMV and Epstein-Barr virus, according to a later analysis. An association between a missense DCLRE1C variant and V-gene and J-gene trimming of TCR beta chains was found in a later genetic analysis and replicated in an independent cohort. Because the 87-base-pair reads could not distinguish some IMGT-functional V segments, including TRBV6-2 and TRBV6-3, those segments were excluded. Because counts were too low, 15 or so rarely observed V segments, including chromosome 9 orphons, were excluded from the earlier analysis of around 640 of the donors. Only TCR beta chains were sequenced in this cohort, and the absence of alpha or paired-chain data limited detectable features. The classifier was reported to diagnose cytomegalovirus status with high specificity and sensitivity in both the original cohort and the validation cohort. A total of around 150 TCR beta chains were listed by the study as associated with cytomegalovirus. A further reported finding was that TCR beta sequences accurately predicted the HLA-A and HLA-B alleles for most subjects in the first cohort. In vitro tests confirmed that three of the cytomegalovirus-associated TCR beta chains recognize cytomegalovirus antigens. Broadly in line with IMGT annotations, most TCR beta V segments showed up in productive rearrangements about 87% or about 30% of the time in an earlier analysis of approximately 640 of the donors. The sequencing pipeline was judged likely to have produced a cluster of highly shared sequence variants as a technical artifact.

The CDR3 holds 12 amino acids from the cysteine to the phenylalanine. Of all the DNA, just the CDR3 is kept, 36 bases in frame from base 1. The germline ends are 12 bases apart after V is trimmed by 7 bases and J by 7 bases. The germline V gene gives CDR1 as SGDLS and CDR2 as YYNGEE. Library preparation used the immunoSEQ multiplex PCR assay. A mixture of 60 forward primers for TCR Vbeta segments and 13 reverse primers for TCR Jbeta segments was used in the multiplex PCR. The CDR3 region of rearranged TCR beta genes was amplified from genomic DNA with a multiplex PCR assay. On the Illumina HiSeq System, the amplified TCR beta libraries were sequenced as 87-base-pair reads. On the study's bioinformatics: A later analysis tallied roughly 78 million unique TCR beta chains across the approximately 670 repertoires, and 10 million to 11 million of those chains were shared by two or more donors. A nearest-neighbor algorithm error-corrected the raw reads and collapsed the reads into unique sequences, merging closely related sequences to remove PCR and sequencing errors. Alignment of CDR3 sequences to IMGT reference sequences was used to assign V, D and J gene segments. Each retained sequence needed at least a six-nucleotide match to both a V gene segment and a J gene segment. A rearrangement was called productive if the CDR3 had no stop codons and remained in frame with V and J, and every other rearrangement was called non-productive. Following IMGT convention, CDR3 was defined as the stretch from the second conserved V-encoded cysteine up to the conserved J-encoded phenylalanine. In an earlier analysis of around 640 of the donors, sequences lacking an unambiguous match to a single V gene segment were excluded. An earlier analysis of a few hundred of the donors called V segments functional above 56.7% productive rearrangements and segregating when the between-donor standard deviation exceeded 5%. A statistical classification framework was built to diagnose cytomegalovirus status from the catalog of TCR beta chain sequences. A later analysis assigned V and J genes by comparing TCR nucleotide sequences with IMGT/GENE-DB human TR gene sequences. Using the TCRdist pipeline, a later analysis assigned CDR3 sequences along with most-parsimonious VDJ recombination scenarios. In a later analysis, each TCR beta chain was defined by its CDR3 amino acid sequence together with its V-gene family, and reads without a unique V-gene family were excluded. A later analysis removed 550 to 700 highly shared, low-generation-probability nucleotide sequences to deal with suspected cross-contamination and a sequencing artifact. In a later analysis, a clonal expansion index was calculated for each public chain from normalized within-repertoire ranks of inferred template counts. Generation probabilities in a later analysis came from a VDJ recombination model fitted to out-of-frame rearrangements, and those results were checked against IGoR. Hypergeometric tests were used in a later analysis to score TCR-TCR, TCR-HLA and TCR-CMV co-occurrence, with a repertoire-size bias correction applied to the TCR pairs. False discovery rates were estimated in a later analysis by permuting HLA or CMV assignments 20 times. In a later analysis, co-occurring TCRs were grouped using DBSCAN, and TCRdist sequence similarity was added for clustering within HLA-allele-positive subsets. Co-occurrence clustering excluded repertoires with fewer than 30,000 or more than 120,000 public chains, plus five with anomalous nucleotide sharing. What TCRdb holds here is the immuneACCESS table cut down to in-frame rearrangements. Part of the clones is not present; checked against another copy, under half of the missing clones reflect an unresolved V gene, and the others are unexplained. V and J calls and clone size are as listed in that table; D and trimming were resolved from the DNA. This sample holds under 200,000 clones; approximately 80% were observed only once. The ten biggest clones cover 3.4% of the sample.

The chain joins TRBV9 to TRBJ2-1, with the D gene too uncertain to name. The TCR was taken from a man in his forties in good health and CMV-seropositive. Sequencing was done on a sample of PBMCs. The base sequence is TGTGCCAGCTCTACAGCTTGGAATGAGCAGTTCTTC. It encodes CASSTAWNEQFF.